Below are 30 T cell receptor beta chains sequenced from a single sample in a study of blood T cell repertoires in COVID-19. Profiled with immunoSEQ multiplex PCR; TCRdb holds only in-frame clones, not every one. The data show around 250,000 clones, with around 82% seen just once and roughly 8.7% held by the top ten. Sequenced input: peripheral blood. These receptors all stem from a man aged 35-49 years with active or convalescent COVID-19.

The chain combines TRBV2 with TRBJ2-7; D gene ambiguous. The CDR3 totals 13 residues. V was shortened by 3 bases and J by 1 base, with 7 bases between the two germline ends. Germline V gene data show CDR1 as SNHLY and CDR2 as FYNNEI. The CDR3 nucleotides read TGTGCCAGCAGTGATTACATTTCCTACGAGCAGTACTTC. This translates into CASSDYISYEQYF.

This clone was recorded only once. The CDR3 DNA is TGTGCCAGTAGAAGACTTAACTCTGGAAACACCATATATTTT. It encodes CASRRLNSGNTIYF. The chain carries TRBV19 and TRBJ1-3; no reliable D call. The CDR3 runs to 14 residues. Per germline, CDR1 LNHDA and CDR2 SQIVND (reference sequence). V lost 6 bases, J lost 0 bases, and 9 bases lay in between.

This chain joins TRBV6-4 and TRBJ2-3; possible D gene TRBD1, 5 bases. CDR1 MRHNA and CDR2 SNTAGT come from the germline V gene. Between the trimmed V and J ends, which lost 0 bases and 4 bases, there was a span of 8 bases. This CDR3 region has 14 residues. CDR3 nucleotide sequence: TGTGCCAGCAGTGACTCCCAGGGTTCAGATACGCAGTATTTT. This gives the protein CASSDSQGSDTQYF.

The rearrangement links TRBV9 to TRBJ2-1, with D possibly matching TRBD2 (7 bases). The V end was cut by 1 base, the J end by 1 base, with 9 bases between. This CDR3 is built from 15 residues. Germline CDR1 SGDLS, CDR2 YYNGEE. CDR3 nucleotide sequence: TGTGCCAGCAGCGTACGGGGGGCGTCCTACAATGAGCAGTTCTTC. Translating it yields CASSVRGASYNEQFF. The entire variable domain, with the rest obtained from reference TRBV9 and TRBJ2-1, is as follows: DSGVTQTPKHLITATGQRVTLRCSPRSGDLSVYWYQQSLDQGLQFLIQYYNGEERAKGNILERFSAQQFPDLHSELNLSSLELGDSALYFCASSVRGASYNEQFFGPGTRLTVL.

The chain links TRBV2 to TRBJ2-2; D remains unclear. The ends were cut back, 2 bases at V and 3 bases at J, with 7 bases in the middle. Germline-derived CDR1 and CDR2 are SNHLY and FYNNEI. The CDR3 is 14 residues long. The CDR3 protein is CASSERRDTGELFF. DNA of the CDR3: TGTGCCAGCAGTGAACGACGGGACACCGGGGAGCTGTTTTTT.

The chain combines TRBV7-3 with TRBJ2-1; TRBD2 aligns across 7 bases. V was clipped by 5 bases and J by 2 bases; unmatched bases: 9. The CDR3 is 16 amino acids. Germline CDR1 SGHTA, CDR2 FQGTGA. The CDR3 DNA sequence: TGTGCCAGCAGCATGTCGGGACTATACCCCTACAATGAGCAGTTCTTC. It codes for CASSMSGLYPYNEQFF.

The chain has TRBV2 and TRBJ2-3; 8 bases align to TRBD1. The CDR3 sequence is 13 residues long. Germline V gene lookup returns CDR1 SNHLY and CDR2 FYNNEI. V was pared by 8 bases and J by 2 bases, with 3 bases of the junction left unmatched. The CDR3: CASHRGVTDTQYF. CDR3 DNA: TGTGCCAGCCACAGGGGGGTCACAGATACGCAGTATTTT.

The count of this clone is one. The chain employs TRBV5-6 and TRBJ2-5; no definite D call. The CDR3 is 14 residues long. The germline V gene has CDR1 SGHDT and CDR2 YYEEEE. Trimming left V 1 base short and J 5 bases short, with 12 bases between. CDR3 nucleotides: TGTGCCAGCAGCTTGCTTCTCCGGTGGGAGACCCAGTACTTC. Its protein product is CASSLLLRWETQYF.

The V and J genes are TRBV29-1 and TRBJ1-1; possible D gene TRBD1, 5 bases. CDR3 length: 12 residues. Germline V lookup: CDR1 SQVTM, CDR2 ANQGSEA. V was cut by 0 bases and J by 10 bases, with 12 bases left in between. The DNA of the CDR3 is TGCAGCGTTGAAGAGAATGCGGGGCGAGCTTTCTTT. Residues: CSVEENAGRAFF.

This chain uses TRBV5-1 with TRBJ1-1; TRBD1 agrees at 7 bases. Looked up from germline, CDR1 is SGHRS and CDR2 is YFSETQ. CDR3 size: 15 residues. V gave up 4 bases and J gave up 4 bases; unmatched junction bases: 10. This CDR3 reads CASSVNSGGGTEAFF. CDR3 DNA sequence: TGCGCCAGCAGCGTGAATTCAGGGGGAGGCACTGAAGCTTTCTTT.

This sequence joins TRBV11-3 and TRBJ1-2, with TRBD1 identical over 9 bases. Germline-derived CDR1 and CDR2 are SGHNT and YENEEA. The CDR3 has 13 residues. With 3 bases clipped from V and 8 bases from J, the junction kept 4 bases outside the gene matches. Here the CDR3 reads CASSFWTGDGYTF. The CDR3 DNA sequence: TGTGCCAGCAGCTTCTGGACAGGGGACGGCTACACCTTC.

The chain uses TRBV9 and TRBJ2-5, with 12 bases aligning to TRBD2. Per the germline V gene, CDR1 is SGDLS and CDR2 is YYNGEE. V trimming: 4 bases; J trimming: 2 bases; junction bases outside the gene matches: 6. This CDR3 contains 16 residues. CDR3 residues: CASSTRLAGAQETQYF. For the CDR3, the DNA is TGTGCCAGCAGCACTCGACTAGCGGGAGCGCAAGAGACCCAGTACTTC.

The rearrangement joins TRBV18 to TRBJ2-7; D call uncertain. CDR1 and CDR2 from the germline V gene are KGHSH and LQKENI. This CDR3 is built from 13 residues. The V end lost 2 bases, the J end lost 3 bases, and 8 bases lay between the germline ends. CDR3 DNA sequence: TGTGCCAGCTCACCATCAGAAGACTACGAGCAGTACTTC. This gives the protein CASSPSEDYEQYF. Variable domain in full (rest from reference TRBV18 and TRBJ2-7): NAGVMQNPRHLVRRRGQEARLRCSPMKGHSHVYWYRQLPEEGLKFMVYLQKENIIDESGMPKERFSAEFPKEGPSILRIQQVVRGDSAAYFCASSPSEDYEQYFGPGTRLTVT.

The V gene is TRBV4-3, the J gene TRBJ1-2, with D possibly being TRBD1 (5 bases). Trimming stripped 1 base from V and 0 bases from J, with 9 bases between. Germline V gene sequence: CDR1 LGHNA, CDR2 YSLEER. This CDR3 comprises 15 residues. CDR3 sequence (DNA): TGCGCCAGCAGCCAAGCGACAGTAGCTAACTATGGCTACACCTTC. It is translated as CASSQATVANYGYTF.

The chain carries TRBV29-1 and TRBJ2-7, with D perhaps matching TRBD1 (6 bases). CDR1 is SQVTM and CDR2 is ANQGSEA in the germline V gene. This CDR3 has 13 residues. The germline V and J ends were trimmed by 2 bases and 4 bases, with 12 bases remaining between them. DNA of the CDR3: TGCAGCGTTGAATCCAGGGGTCGATACGAGCAGTACTTC. It specifies CSVESRGRYEQYF.

This clone has a count of ten or more. The chain is built from TRBV7-9 and TRBJ2-1; 13 bases align to TRBD2. Trimming took 4 bases from V and 6 from J; bases not matched to a gene: 6. Germline V gene data show CDR1 as SEHNR and CDR2 as FQNEAQ (reference sequence). CDR3 length: 16 amino acids. The DNA for the CDR3 is TGTGCCAGCAGCTCCCGGACTAGCGGGAGTTTCAATGAGCAGTTCTTC. Protein: CASSSRTSGSFNEQFF.

The chain links TRBV4-1 to TRBJ1-2, with no clear D. Trimming took off 0 bases at V and 2 bases at J, with 7 bases between the two ends. The germline gives CDR1 MGHRA, CDR2 YSYEKL. The CDR3 totals 14 residues. The CDR3 reads CASSQERVNYGYTF. DNA of the CDR3: TGCGCCAGCAGCCAAGAGCGGGTGAACTATGGCTACACCTTC.

This clone was counted ten times or more. This sequence joins TRBV7-9 and TRBJ1-4; 7 bases map to TRBD1. CDR1 is SEHNR, CDR2 FQNEAQ, per germline (reference sequence). V lost 5 bases, J lost 0 bases, and 9 bases stayed unmatched. There are 17 residues in the CDR3. CDR3 sequence: CASSAGQTSTTNEKLFF. DNA of the CDR3: TGTGCCAGCAGCGCGGGACAGACCTCTACAACTAATGAAAAACTGTTTTTT.

CDR3 DNA sequence: TGTGCCAGCAGTTATCTGACAGGGGGCCAGCCCCAGCATTTT. This gives the protein CASSYLTGGQPQHF. This rearrangement joins TRBV6-2 or TRBV6-3 to TRBJ1-5, with TRBD1 identical over 10 bases. The CDR3 has 14 residues. The trim removed 3 bases at V and 7 bases at J, leaving 3 bases unmatched. CDR1 MNHEY and CDR2 SVGEGT come from the germline V gene.

The chain joins TRBV9 to TRBJ2-3; TRBD2 matches at 16 bases. From germline, CDR1 is SGDLS and CDR2 YYNGEE. The CDR3 length is 17 residues. Trimming took 2 bases from V and 5 from J; bases not matched to a gene: 5. CDR3 nucleotide sequence: TGTGCCAGCAGCGTGGGACTAGCGGGAGGGCCGGGAGATACGCAGTATTTT. This codes for CASSVGLAGGPGDTQYF.

This rearrangement joins TRBV2 to TRBJ2-2, with D possibly being TRBD1 (5 bases). In germline, CDR1 is SNHLY, CDR2 FYNNEI. This CDR3 is 15 amino acids long. V was cut by 2 bases and J by 6 bases, with 13 bases left in between. The CDR3 loop is CASSEQGKGAGELFF. The CDR3 nucleotides read TGTGCCAGCAGTGAACAGGGTAAAGGGGCCGGGGAGCTGTTTTTT. The full variable domain, its missing parts supplied by reference TRBV2 and TRBJ2-2, is EPEVTQTPSHQVTQMGQEVILRCVPISNHLYFYWYRQILGQKVEFLVSFYNNEISEKSEIFDDQFSVERPDGSNFTLKIRSTKLEDSAMYFCASSEQGKGAGELFFGEGSRLTVL.

The chain links TRBV6-5 to TRBJ2-5; 7 nucleotides align to TRBD2. This CDR3 is 15 amino acids long. From germline, CDR1 is MNHEY and CDR2 SVGAGI. After removal of 2 bases from V and 1 base from J, the junction contained 4 bases not matched to a gene. The CDR3 reads CASSYLGGVQETQYF. CDR3 DNA: TGTGCCAGCAGTTACCTGGGAGGGGTCCAAGAGACCCAGTACTTC.

The CDR3 loop is CAWSAGYNEQFF. CDR3 DNA sequence: TGTGCCTGGAGTGCAGGTTACAATGAGCAGTTCTTC. The chain has TRBV30 and TRBJ2-1; no reliable D call. This CDR3 region has 12 residues. Germline CDR1 is GTSNPN and CDR2 is SVGIG (reference sequence). The V end lost 1 base, the J end lost 4 bases, and 5 bases lay between the germline ends.

This chain joins TRBV2 and TRBJ1-5; weak D call: TRBD1 (6 bases). The CDR3 is 16 residues long. The germline V gene has CDR1 SNHLY and CDR2 FYNNEI. Deletions cut 1 base from V and 0 bases from J, with 10 bases between. CDR3 nucleotide sequence: TGTGCCAGCAGTGAAGGAACAGGGAATAGCAATCAGCCCCAGCATTTT. Encoded protein: CASSEGTGNSNQPQHF.

About this clone: Other DNA sequences of this sample code for an identical CDR3. J is TRBJ1-1 and V is TRBV6-6; D gene ambiguous. V was trimmed by 0 bases and J by 2 bases, leaving 7 bases between them. In germline, CDR1 is MNHNY, CDR2 SVGAGI (reference sequence). There are 14 residues in the CDR3. CDR3 nucleotide sequence: TGTGCCAGCAGTTACTCGGAGGGTAACACTGAAGCTTTCTTT. Translated, it gives CASSYSEGNTEAFF.

This chain links TRBV7-2 with TRBJ2-1, with no clear D. Per the germline V gene, CDR1 is SGHTA and CDR2 is FQGNSA. Trimming removed 4 bases from V and 3 bases from J, with 7 bases in between. This CDR3 spans 13 amino acids. The chain's CDR3 is CASSSDNYNEQFF. The DNA for the CDR3 is TGTGCCAGCAGCTCTGACAACTACAATGAGCAGTTCTTC.

This clone was seen a single time. The chain couples TRBV28 to TRBJ1-1, with TRBD1 as a possible D gene (6 bases). The ends were cut back, 4 bases at V and 6 bases at J, with 9 bases in the middle. The germline gives CDR1 MDHEN, CDR2 SYDVKM. The length of the CDR3 is 12 residues. The CDR3 sequence is CASSWGLAEAFF. Here the CDR3 DNA reads TGTGCCAGCAGTTGGGGGCTTGCTGAAGCTTTCTTT.

This chain uses TRBV6-5 with TRBJ2-2; TRBD2 is a possible D gene (7 bases). The CDR3 loop spans 16 amino acids. Trimming stripped 2 bases from V and 1 base from J, with 11 bases between. CDR1 and CDR2 from the germline V gene are MNHEY and SVGAGI. The DNA for the CDR3 is TGTGCCAGCAGTTACCGGGGGGCGGTGAACACCGGGGAGCTGTTTTTT. Protein product: CASSYRGAVNTGELFF.

CDR3 coding DNA: TGCAGTGCTACTGATTTTAGCGGGGGTCGACAAAATACGCAGTATTTT. This codes for CSATDFSGGRQNTQYF. J is TRBJ2-3 and V is TRBV20-1; 9 bases fit TRBD2. Germline assignment: CDR1 DFQATT and CDR2 SNEGSKA (reference sequence). The CDR3 extends over 16 amino acids. The V and J ends lost 4 bases and 7 bases, in that order; junction bases with no gene match: 15.

This clone was detected only a few times. The chain is built from TRBV9 and TRBJ1-1, with a weak D call TRBD1 (6 bases). Germline lookup yields CDR1 SGDLS and CDR2 YYNGEE. Trimming took off 0 bases at V and 2 bases at J, with 11 bases between the two ends. CDR3 length equals 15 residues. The CDR3 nucleotides are TGTGCCAGCAGCGTAGGGACAGTGCCAAACACTGAAGCTTTCTTT. It translates to CASSVGTVPNTEAFF.